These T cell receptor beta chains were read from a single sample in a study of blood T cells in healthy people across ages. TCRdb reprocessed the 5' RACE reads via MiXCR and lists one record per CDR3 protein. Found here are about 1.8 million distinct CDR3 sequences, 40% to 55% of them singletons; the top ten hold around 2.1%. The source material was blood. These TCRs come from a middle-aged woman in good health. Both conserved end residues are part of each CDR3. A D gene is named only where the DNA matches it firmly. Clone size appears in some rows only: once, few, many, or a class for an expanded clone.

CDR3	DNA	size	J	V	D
CASSSGRGPWGQYF	TGTGCCAGCAGTAGCGGCAGGGGGCCATGGGGTCAGTACTTC	once	TRBJ2-7	TRBV12-3/TRBV12-4	TRBD1
CASSRRGGEQFF	TGCGCCAGCAGCCGCCGGGGTGGTGAGCAGTTCTTC	many	TRBJ2-1	TRBV4-3	-
CSARDPGTGGLNTEAFF	TGCAGTGCTAGAGATCCCGGGACAGGGGGACTGAACACTGAAGCTTTCTTT	-	TRBJ1-1	TRBV20-1	TRBD1
CASSVGIFSYEQYF	TGTGCCAGCAGCGTAGGGATCTTCTCCTACGAGCAGTACTTC	-	TRBJ2-7	TRBV9	-
CSARQGQGYGYTF	TGCAGTGCTAGACAGGGTCAGGGCTATGGCTACACCTTC	-	TRBJ1-2	TRBV20-1	-
CASSPDSGGSTYEQYF	TGTGCCAGCAGCCCAGATAGCGGGGGTTCTACCTACGAGCAGTACTTC	-	TRBJ2-7	TRBV11-1	TRBD2
CASSQDRVWGGIYEQYF	TGTGCCAGCAGCCAAGATCGGGTTTGGGGGGGAATCTACGAGCAGTACTTC	-	TRBJ2-7	TRBV3-1	TRBD2
CASSRRAATNEKLFF	TGTGCCAGCAGCCGGCGAGCAGCAACTAATGAAAAACTGTTTTTT	-	TRBJ1-4	TRBV6-2/TRBV6-3	-
CASSYYSTTTSGARGAQYF	TGTGCCAGCAGTTACTACTCCACCACGACTAGCGGGGCTCGCGGGGCCCAGTACTTC	-	TRBJ2-5	TRBV6-5	TRBD2
CAVRTDQETQYF	TGTGCCGTCCGGACAGACCAAGAGACCCAGTACTTC	few	TRBJ2-5	TRBV6-6	-